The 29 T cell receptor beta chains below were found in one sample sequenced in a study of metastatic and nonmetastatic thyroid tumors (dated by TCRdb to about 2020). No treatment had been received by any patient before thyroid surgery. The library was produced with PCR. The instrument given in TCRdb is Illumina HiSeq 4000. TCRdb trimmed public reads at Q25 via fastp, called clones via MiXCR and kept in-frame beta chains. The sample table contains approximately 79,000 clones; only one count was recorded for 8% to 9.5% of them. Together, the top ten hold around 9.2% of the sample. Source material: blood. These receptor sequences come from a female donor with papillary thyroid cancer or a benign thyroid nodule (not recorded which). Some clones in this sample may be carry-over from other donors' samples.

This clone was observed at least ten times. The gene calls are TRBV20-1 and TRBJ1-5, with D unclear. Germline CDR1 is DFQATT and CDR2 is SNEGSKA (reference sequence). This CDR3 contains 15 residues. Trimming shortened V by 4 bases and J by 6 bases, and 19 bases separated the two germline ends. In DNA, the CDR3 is TGCAGTGCTACGATGACCGCAACCGGGAGTCAGCCCCAGCATTTT. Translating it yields CSATMTATGSQPQHF.

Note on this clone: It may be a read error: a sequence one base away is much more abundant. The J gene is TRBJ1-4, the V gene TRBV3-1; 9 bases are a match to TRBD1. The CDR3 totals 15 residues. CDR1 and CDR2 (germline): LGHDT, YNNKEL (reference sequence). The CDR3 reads CASTQQGANREKLFF. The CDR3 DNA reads TGTGCTAGCACCCAACAGGGGGCTAATCGAGAAAAACTGTTTTTT.

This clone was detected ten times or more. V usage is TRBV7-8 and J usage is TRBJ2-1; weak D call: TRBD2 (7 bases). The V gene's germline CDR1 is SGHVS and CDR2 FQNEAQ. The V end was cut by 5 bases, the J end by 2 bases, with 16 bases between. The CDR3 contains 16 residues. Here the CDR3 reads CASSTRGGAAYNEQFF. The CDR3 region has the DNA TGTGCCAGCAGCACCCGAGGGGGGGCCGCCTACAATGAGCAGTTCTTC.

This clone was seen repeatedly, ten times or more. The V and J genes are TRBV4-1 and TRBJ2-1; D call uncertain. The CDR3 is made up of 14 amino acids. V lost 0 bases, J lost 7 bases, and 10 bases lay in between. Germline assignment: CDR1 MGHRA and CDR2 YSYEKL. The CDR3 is CASSQDLGGNEQFF. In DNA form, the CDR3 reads TGCGCCAGCAGCCAAGATCTAGGTGGAAATGAGCAGTTCTTC.

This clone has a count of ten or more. DNA for the CDR3: TGTGCCAGCAGCCTTGGGGGGGAGCAGTTCTTC. It translates to CASSLGGEQFF. The J gene is TRBJ2-1, the V gene TRBV3-1; D perhaps matches TRBD2 (6 bases). Trimming shortened V by 4 bases and J by 10 bases, and 8 bases separated the two germline ends. The germline gives CDR1 LGHDT, CDR2 YNNKEL (reference sequence). The CDR3 is 11 amino acids.

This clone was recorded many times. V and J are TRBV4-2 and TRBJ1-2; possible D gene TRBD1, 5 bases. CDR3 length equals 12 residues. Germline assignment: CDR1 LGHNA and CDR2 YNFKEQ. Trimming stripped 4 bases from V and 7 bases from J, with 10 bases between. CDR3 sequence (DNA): TGTGCCAGCAGCCGGTTCGGGGGTGGCTACACCTTC. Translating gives CASSRFGGGYTF.

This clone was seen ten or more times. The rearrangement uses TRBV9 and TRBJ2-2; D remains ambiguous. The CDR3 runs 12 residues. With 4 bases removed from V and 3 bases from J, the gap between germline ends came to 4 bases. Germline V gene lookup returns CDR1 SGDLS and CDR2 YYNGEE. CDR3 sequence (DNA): TGTGCCAGCAGCTTTTACACCGGGGAGCTGTTTTTT. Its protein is CASSFYTGELFF.

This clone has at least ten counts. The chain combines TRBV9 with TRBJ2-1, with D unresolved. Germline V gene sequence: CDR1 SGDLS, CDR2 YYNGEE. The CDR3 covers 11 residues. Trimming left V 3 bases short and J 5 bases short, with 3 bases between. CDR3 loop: CASSGDNEQFF. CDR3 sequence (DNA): TGTGCCAGCAGCGGAGACAATGAGCAGTTCTTC. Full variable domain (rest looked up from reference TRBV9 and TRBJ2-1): DSGVTQTPKHLITATGQRVTLRCSPRSGDLSVYWYQQSLDQGLQFLIQYYNGEERAKGNILERFSAQQFPDLHSELNLSSLELGDSALYFCASSGDNEQFFGPGTRLTVL.

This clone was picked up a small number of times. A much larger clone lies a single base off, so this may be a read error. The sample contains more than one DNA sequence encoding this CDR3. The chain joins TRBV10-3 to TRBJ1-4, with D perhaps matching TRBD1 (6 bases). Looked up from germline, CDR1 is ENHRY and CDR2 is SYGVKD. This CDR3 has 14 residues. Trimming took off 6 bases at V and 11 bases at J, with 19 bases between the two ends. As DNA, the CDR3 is TGTGCCATCAGACGAACGCAGGGGCTCGGTAAACTGTTTTTT. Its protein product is CAIRRTQGLGKLFF.

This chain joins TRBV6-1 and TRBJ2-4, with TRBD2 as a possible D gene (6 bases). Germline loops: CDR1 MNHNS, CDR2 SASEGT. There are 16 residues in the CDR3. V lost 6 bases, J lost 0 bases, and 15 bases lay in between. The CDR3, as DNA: TGTGCCAGCAGCCGAGGGACTGACCTAGCCAAAAACATTCAGTACTTC. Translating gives CASSRGTDLAKNIQYF.

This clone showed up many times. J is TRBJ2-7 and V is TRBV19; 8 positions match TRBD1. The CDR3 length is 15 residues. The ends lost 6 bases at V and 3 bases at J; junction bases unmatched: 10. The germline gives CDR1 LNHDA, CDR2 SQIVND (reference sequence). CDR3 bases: TGTGCCAGTAGCAAAACGGGACAGGCCCTCTACGAGCAGTACTTC. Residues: CASSKTGQALYEQYF.

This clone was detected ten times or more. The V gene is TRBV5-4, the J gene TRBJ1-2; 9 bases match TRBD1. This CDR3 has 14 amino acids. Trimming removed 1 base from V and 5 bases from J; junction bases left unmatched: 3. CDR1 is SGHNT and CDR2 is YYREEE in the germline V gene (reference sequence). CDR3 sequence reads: CASSLRDRAYGYTF. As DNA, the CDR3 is TGTGCCAGCAGCTTGCGGGACAGGGCTTATGGCTACACCTTC.

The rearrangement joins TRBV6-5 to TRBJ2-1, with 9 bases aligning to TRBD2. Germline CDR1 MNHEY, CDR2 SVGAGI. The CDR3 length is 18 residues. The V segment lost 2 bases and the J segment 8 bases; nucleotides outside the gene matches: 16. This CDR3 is CASSYDLRGGGASDEQFF. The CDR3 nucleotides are TGTGCCAGCAGTTACGATCTTCGTGGCGGGGGGGCCTCGGATGAGCAGTTCTTC.

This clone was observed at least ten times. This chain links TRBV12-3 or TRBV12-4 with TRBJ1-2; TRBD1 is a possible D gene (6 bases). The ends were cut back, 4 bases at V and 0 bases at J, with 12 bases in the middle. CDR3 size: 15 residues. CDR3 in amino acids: CASSSSGTPNYGYTF. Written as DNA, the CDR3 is TGTGCCAGCAGTTCTTCCGGGACACCTAACTATGGCTACACCTTC.

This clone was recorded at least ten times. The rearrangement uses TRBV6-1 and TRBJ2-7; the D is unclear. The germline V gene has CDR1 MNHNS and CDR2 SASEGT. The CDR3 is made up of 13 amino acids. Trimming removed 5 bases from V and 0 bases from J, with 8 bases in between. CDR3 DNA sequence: TGTGCCAGCAGTTGGAGCTCCTCCTACGAGCAGTACTTC. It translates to CASSWSSSYEQYF.

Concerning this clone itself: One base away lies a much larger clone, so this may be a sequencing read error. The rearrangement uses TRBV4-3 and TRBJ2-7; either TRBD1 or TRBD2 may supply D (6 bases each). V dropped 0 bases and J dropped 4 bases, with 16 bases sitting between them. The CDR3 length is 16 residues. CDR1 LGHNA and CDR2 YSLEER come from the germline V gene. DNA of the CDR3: TGCGCCAGCAGCCAAGAAGCCCACGGGGGCTGGTACGAGCAGTACTTC. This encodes CASSQEAHGGWYEQYF.

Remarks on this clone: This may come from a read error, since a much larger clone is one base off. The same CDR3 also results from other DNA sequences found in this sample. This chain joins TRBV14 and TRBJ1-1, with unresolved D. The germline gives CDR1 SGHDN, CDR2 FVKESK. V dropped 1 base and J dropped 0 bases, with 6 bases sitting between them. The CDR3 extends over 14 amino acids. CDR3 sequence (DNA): TGTGCCAGCAGCCAAGCAGGTATGAACACTGAAGCTTTCTTT. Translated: CASSQAGMNTEAFF.

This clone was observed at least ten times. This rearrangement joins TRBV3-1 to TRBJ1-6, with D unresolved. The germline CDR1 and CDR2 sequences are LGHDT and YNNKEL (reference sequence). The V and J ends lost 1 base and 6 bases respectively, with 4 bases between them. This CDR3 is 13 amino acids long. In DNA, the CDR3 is TGTGCCAGCAGCCAAGCCGGTAATTCACCCCTCCACTTT. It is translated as CASSQAGNSPLHF.

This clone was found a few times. The CDR3 spells CASSEPGQLESGYGYTF. CDR3 nucleotides: TGTGCCAGCAGCGAACCGGGACAGCTTGAGTCGGGCTATGGCTACACCTTC. The chain has TRBV13 and TRBJ1-2, with 7 nucleotides matching TRBD1. From germline, CDR1 is PRHDT and CDR2 FYEKMQ (reference sequence). The V and J ends lost 5 bases and 4 bases, in that order; junction bases with no gene match: 16. The CDR3 length is 17 residues.

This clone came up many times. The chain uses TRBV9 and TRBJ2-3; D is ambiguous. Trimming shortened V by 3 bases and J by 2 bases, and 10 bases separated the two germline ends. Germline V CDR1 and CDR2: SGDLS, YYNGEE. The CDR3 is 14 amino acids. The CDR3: CASSASLLTDTQYF. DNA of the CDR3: TGTGCCAGCAGCGCCTCCCTTCTCACAGATACGCAGTATTTT.

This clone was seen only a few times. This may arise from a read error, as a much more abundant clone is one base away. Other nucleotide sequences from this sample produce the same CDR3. The CDR3 DNA reads TGCAGTGCTCTTCAGGAGACCCAGTACTTC. Encoded protein: CSALQETQYF. The chain uses TRBV20-1 and TRBJ2-5; no firm D call. There are 10 residues in the CDR3. V was pared by 5 bases and J by 5 bases, with 6 bases between. Germline CDR1 and CDR2: DFQATT and SNEGSKA (reference sequence).

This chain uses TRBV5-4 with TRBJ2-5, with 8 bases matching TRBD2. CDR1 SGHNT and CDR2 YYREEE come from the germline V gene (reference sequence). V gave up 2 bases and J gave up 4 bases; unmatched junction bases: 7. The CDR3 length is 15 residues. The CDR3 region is CASSFISGGGETQYF. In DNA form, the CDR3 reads TGTGCCAGCAGCTTTATAAGCGGGGGAGGAGAGACCCAGTACTTC.

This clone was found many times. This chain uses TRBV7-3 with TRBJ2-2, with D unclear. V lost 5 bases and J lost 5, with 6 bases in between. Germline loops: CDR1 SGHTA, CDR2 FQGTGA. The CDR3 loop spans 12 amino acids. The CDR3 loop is CASSPRTGELFF. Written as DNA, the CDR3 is TGTGCCAGCAGCCCCAGAACCGGGGAGCTGTTTTTT.

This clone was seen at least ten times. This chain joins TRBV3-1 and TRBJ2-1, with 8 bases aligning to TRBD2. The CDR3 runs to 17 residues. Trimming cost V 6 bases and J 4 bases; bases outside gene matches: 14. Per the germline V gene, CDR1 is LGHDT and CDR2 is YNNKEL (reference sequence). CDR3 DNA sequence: TGTGCCAGCAGTAACCTCCCGCTGGCGGGGGGTTACAATGAGCAGTTCTTC. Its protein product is CASSNLPLAGGYNEQFF.

The CDR3 DNA reads as TGTGCCTGGAGTGTTGGGGGGGCTTCCCGAAACACCATATATTTT. Translated: CAWSVGGASRNTIYF. The V and J genes are TRBV30 and TRBJ1-3, with D perhaps TRBD1 (6 bases). V lost 0 bases, J lost 5 bases, and 14 bases lay in between. CDR1 and CDR2 (germline): GTSNPN, SVGIG (reference sequence). CDR3 length: 15 residues. The whole variable domain, remainder taken from reference TRBV30 and TRBJ1-3, is SQTIHQWPATLVQPVGSPLSLECTVEGTSNPNLYWYRQAAGRGLQLLFYSVGIGQISSEVPQNLSASRPQDRQFILSSKKLLLSDSGFYLCAWSVGGASRNTIYFGEGSWLTVV.

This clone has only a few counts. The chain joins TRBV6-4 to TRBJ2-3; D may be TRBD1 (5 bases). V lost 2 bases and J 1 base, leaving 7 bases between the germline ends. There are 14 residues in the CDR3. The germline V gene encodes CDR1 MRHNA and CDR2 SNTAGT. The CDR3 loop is CASSDGAGTDTQYF. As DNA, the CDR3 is TGTGCCAGCAGTGACGGGGCAGGCACAGATACGCAGTATTTT.

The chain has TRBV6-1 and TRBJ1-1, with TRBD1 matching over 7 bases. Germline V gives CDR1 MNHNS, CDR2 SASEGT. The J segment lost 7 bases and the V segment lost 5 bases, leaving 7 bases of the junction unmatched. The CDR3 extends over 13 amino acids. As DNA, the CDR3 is TGTGCCAGCAGTACACAGGGGAAGGATGAAGCTTTCTTT. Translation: CASSTQGKDEAFF.

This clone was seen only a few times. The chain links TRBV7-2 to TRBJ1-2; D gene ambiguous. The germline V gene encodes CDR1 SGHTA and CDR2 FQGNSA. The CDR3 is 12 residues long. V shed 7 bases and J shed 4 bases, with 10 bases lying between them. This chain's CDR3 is CASNPQGYGYTF. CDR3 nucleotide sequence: TGTGCCAGCAACCCTCAAGGCTATGGCTACACCTTC.

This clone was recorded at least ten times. As DNA, the CDR3 is TGTGCCAGCAGCCTGACAATCCAAGAGACCCAGTACTTC. This sequence encodes CASSLTIQETQYF. V is TRBV7-9 and J is TRBJ2-5; the D is unclear. The CDR3 runs 13 residues. Looked up from germline, CDR1 is SEHNR and CDR2 is FQNEAQ (reference sequence). V lost 5 bases to trimming and J lost 1 base, with 8 bases between them.